This is a list of T cell receptor beta chains from one sample in a study of CD8 T cells in ankylosing spondylitis. TCRdb re-analysed the 5' RACE reads in MiXCR, keeping a single row per CDR3 protein. The data contain roughly 190,000 distinct CDR3 sequences, 9.5% to 15% of them seen just once; the ten biggest clones take up 15% to 20%. Sequencing used blood, either unsorted or a sorted T cell fraction (not recorded which). Source of these receptors: a male donor with ankylosing spondylitis or in good health (not recorded which). The CDR3 runs from the conserved cysteine through the conserved F or W. D genes are given only for firm matches. Size tells how often a clone was seen (once, few, many) or the class of an expanded clone, and some rows leave it out.

D gene: -; V gene: TRBV19; J gene: TRBJ2-2; clone size: -; CDR3 protein: CASSIALGPRPGELFF; CDR3 DNA: TGTGCCAGTAGTATAGCCCTGGGCCCCCGGCCCGGGGAGCTGTTTTTT
D gene: -; V gene: TRBV12-3/TRBV12-4; J gene: TRBJ1-1; clone size: few; CDR3 protein: CASSRGWTEAFF; CDR3 DNA: TGTGCCAGCAGTAGAGGTTGGACTGAAGCTTTCTTT
D gene: -; V gene: TRBV20-1; J gene: TRBJ2-7; clone size: few; CDR3 protein: CSTPLSGASYEQYF; CDR3 DNA: TGCAGTACCCCCCTGAGCGGCGCCTCCTACGAGCAGTACTTC
D gene: TRBD2; V gene: TRBV4-1; J gene: TRBJ2-1; clone size: many; CDR3 protein: CASSLGLAGREEQFF; CDR3 DNA: TGCGCCAGCAGCCTCGGACTAGCGGGACGAGAGGAGCAGTTCTTC
D gene: -; V gene: TRBV7-6; J gene: TRBJ2-2; clone size: few; CDR3 protein: CASSLERLPGELFF; CDR3 DNA: TGTGCCAGCAGCTTAGAAAGGTTACCCGGGGAGCTGTTTTTT
D gene: -; V gene: TRBV20-1; J gene: TRBJ1-1; clone size: few; CDR3 protein: CSARYGGTEAFF; CDR3 DNA: TGCAGTGCTAGATACGGGGGAACTGAAGCTTTCTTT
D gene: -; V gene: TRBV12-3/TRBV12-4; J gene: TRBJ2-2; clone size: many; CDR3 protein: CASSLVGGPTGELFF; CDR3 DNA: TGTGCCAGCAGTTTGGTGGGAGGCCCCACCGGGGAGCTGTTTTTT
D gene: TRBD2; V gene: TRBV5-1; J gene: TRBJ2-7; clone size: many; CDR3 protein: CASSPASGASYEQYF; CDR3 DNA: TGCGCCAGCAGCCCCGCTAGCGGGGCCTCCTACGAGCAGTACTTC
D gene: -; V gene: TRBV27; J gene: TRBJ1-2; clone size: few; CDR3 protein: CASSSIEDGNNYGYTF; CDR3 DNA: TGTGCCAGCAGTTCCATCGAGGACGGAAATAACTATGGCTACACCTTC
D gene: -; V gene: TRBV4-1; J gene: TRBJ2-2; clone size: many; CDR3 protein: CASSPPGRLNTGELFF; CDR3 DNA: TGCGCCAGCAGCCCCCCGGGCCGACTAAACACCGGGGAGCTGTTTTTT
D gene: -; V gene: TRBV4-1; J gene: TRBJ2-7; clone size: few; CDR3 protein: CASSQEGPYYEQYF; CDR3 DNA: TGCGCCAGCAGCCAGGAGGGACCTTACTACGAGCAGTACTTC
D gene: -; V gene: TRBV12-3/TRBV12-4; J gene: TRBJ2-5; clone size: -; CDR3 protein: CASSFGASQETQYF; CDR3 DNA: TGTGCCAGCAGTTTCGGGGCTAGCCAAGAGACCCAGTACTTC
D gene: -; V gene: TRBV10-3; J gene: TRBJ2-3; clone size: few; CDR3 protein: CAIRSGASTDTQYF; CDR3 DNA: TGTGCCATCCGGTCGGGGGCCAGCACAGATACGCAGTATTTT
D gene: -; V gene: TRBV4-2; J gene: TRBJ2-1; clone size: many; CDR3 protein: CASSQEGQLPNEQFF; CDR3 DNA: TGTGCCAGCAGCCAAGAAGGACAGCTGCCGAATGAGCAGTTCTTC
D gene: TRBD1; V gene: TRBV4-1; J gene: TRBJ2-7; clone size: -; CDR3 protein: CASSPRGGFYEQYF; CDR3 DNA: TGCGCCAGCAGCCCCCGAGGGGGCTTCTACGAGCAGTACTTC
D gene: TRBD2; V gene: TRBV4-1; J gene: TRBJ2-7; clone size: -; CDR3 protein: CASSQLAGGTSYEQYF; CDR3 DNA: TGCGCCAGCAGCCAGCTAGCGGGGGGGACCTCCTACGAGCAGTACTTC
D gene: TRBD2; V gene: TRBV5-1; J gene: TRBJ2-1; clone size: many; CDR3 protein: CASSFAASGGLTPTYNEQFF; CDR3 DNA: TGCGCCAGCAGCTTCGCGGCTAGCGGGGGGCTAACGCCGACCTACAATGAGCAGTTCTTC
D gene: TRBD2; V gene: TRBV3-1; J gene: TRBJ2-7; clone size: few; CDR3 protein: CASSSMHGTSGLPYEQYF; CDR3 DNA: TGTGCCAGCAGCTCCATGCATGGGACTAGCGGCCTTCCCTACGAGCAGTACTTC
D gene: -; V gene: TRBV6-4; J gene: TRBJ2-3; clone size: few; CDR3 protein: CASSVIDTDTQYF; CDR3 DNA: TGTGCCAGCAGTGTGATTGACACAGATACGCAGTATTTT
D gene: -; V gene: TRBV4-1; J gene: TRBJ2-4; clone size: many; CDR3 protein: CASSHPQGAKNIQYF; CDR3 DNA: TGCGCCAGCAGCCATCCACAGGGAGCCAAAAACATTCAGTACTTC
D gene: -; V gene: TRBV27; J gene: TRBJ2-2; clone size: -; CDR3 protein: CASSFRGSTGELFF; CDR3 DNA: TGTGCCAGCAGTTTTAGAGGGAGCACCGGGGAGCTGTTTTTT
D gene: TRBD2; V gene: TRBV7-9; J gene: TRBJ2-7; clone size: many; CDR3 protein: CASSLSGGSPYEQYF; CDR3 DNA: TGTGCCAGCAGCTTATCCGGCGGGAGCCCCTACGAGCAGTACTTC
D gene: -; V gene: TRBV25-1; J gene: TRBJ2-2; clone size: -; CDR3 protein: CASSVVGELFF; CDR3 DNA: TGTGCCAGCAGCGTCGTCGGGGAGCTGTTTTTT
D gene: TRBD2; V gene: TRBV9; J gene: TRBJ2-1; clone size: -; CDR3 protein: CASSVALAANEQFF; CDR3 DNA: TGTGCCAGCAGCGTAGCACTAGCGGCCAATGAGCAGTTCTTC
D gene: -; V gene: TRBV10-2; J gene: TRBJ1-1; clone size: -; CDR3 protein: CASSGPGRGTEAFF; CDR3 DNA: TGCGCCAGCAGTGGACCCGGGAGAGGCACTGAAGCTTTCTTT
D gene: TRBD1; V gene: TRBV29-1; J gene: TRBJ1-1; clone size: few; CDR3 protein: CSGGDSLNTEAFF; CDR3 DNA: TGCAGCGGTGGGGACAGCCTGAACACTGAAGCTTTCTTT
D gene: -; V gene: TRBV2; J gene: TRBJ2-7; clone size: -; CDR3 protein: CASRTTRFYEQYF; CDR3 DNA: TGTGCCAGCAGGACGACCCGGTTCTACGAGCAGTACTTC
D gene: TRBD2; V gene: TRBV27; J gene: TRBJ2-3; clone size: -; CDR3 protein: CASSLPGEAGVHTQYF; CDR3 DNA: TGTGCCAGCAGTTTACCCGGTGAAGCGGGAGTCCATACGCAGTATTTT
D gene: TRBD2; V gene: TRBV5-1; J gene: TRBJ2-1; clone size: -; CDR3 protein: CASSPGLAGATISSYNEQFF; CDR3 DNA: TGCGCCAGCAGCCCCGGACTAGCGGGGGCCACCATCAGCTCCTACAATGAGCAGTTCTTC
D gene: TRBD1; V gene: TRBV27; J gene: TRBJ1-1; clone size: few; CDR3 protein: CASSPRGDGTEAFF; CDR3 DNA: TGTGCCAGCAGTCCCAGGGGGGATGGTACTGAAGCTTTCTTT
D gene: -; V gene: TRBV21-1; J gene: TRBJ1-1; clone size: -; CDR3 protein: CASSKVEGWDTEAFF; CDR3 DNA: TGTGCCAGCAGCAAAGTGGAAGGGTGGGACACTGAAGCTTTCTTT
D gene: -; V gene: TRBV4-1; J gene: TRBJ2-4; clone size: -; CDR3 protein: CASSQVTGTGKNIQYF; CDR3 DNA: TGCGCCAGCAGCCAAGTGACCGGGACCGGCAAAAACATTCAGTACTTC
D gene: -; V gene: TRBV5-1; J gene: TRBJ2-1; clone size: -; CDR3 protein: CASSLGTESYNEQFF; CDR3 DNA: TGCGCCAGCAGCTTGGGAACGGAGTCCTACAATGAGCAGTTCTTC
D gene: -; V gene: TRBV7-8; J gene: TRBJ1-5; clone size: few; CDR3 protein: CASSSLSSNQPQHF; CDR3 DNA: TGTGCCAGCAGCTCACTAAGCAGCAATCAGCCCCAGCATTTT
D gene: TRBD2; V gene: TRBV5-8; J gene: TRBJ2-7; clone size: -; CDR3 protein: CAMGSGLVFYEQYF; CDR3 DNA: TGTGCCATGGGATCCGGACTAGTCTTCTACGAGCAGTACTTC
D gene: -; V gene: TRBV2; J gene: TRBJ2-7; clone size: -; CDR3 protein: CASSEDGGSYEQYF; CDR3 DNA: TGTGCCAGCAGTGAAGATGGGGGTTCCTACGAGCAGTACTTC
D gene: -; V gene: TRBV11-2; J gene: TRBJ2-1; clone size: many; CDR3 protein: CASSLVGGGNEQFF; CDR3 DNA: TGTGCCAGCAGCTTAGTGGGGGGCGGGAATGAGCAGTTCTTC
D gene: TRBD1; V gene: TRBV2; J gene: TRBJ1-5; clone size: -; CDR3 protein: CASSEGRFSRTGLSNQPQHF; CDR3 DNA: TGTGCCAGCAGTGAAGGAAGGTTTAGTAGGACAGGGCTTAGCAATCAGCCCCAGCATTTT
D gene: -; V gene: TRBV29-1; J gene: TRBJ1-1; clone size: -; CDR3 protein: CSVERWGEAFF; CDR3 DNA: TGCAGCGTTGAAAGATGGGGTGAAGCTTTCTTT
D gene: -; V gene: TRBV29-1; J gene: TRBJ2-2; clone size: many; CDR3 protein: CSVEGAGNTGELFF; CDR3 DNA: TGCAGCGTTGAGGGGGCGGGGAACACCGGGGAGCTGTTTTTT
D gene: TRBD2; V gene: TRBV20-1; J gene: TRBJ2-7; clone size: few; CDR3 protein: CSATSGLAGWEQYF; CDR3 DNA: TGCAGTGCTACCTCCGGACTAGCGGGGTGGGAGCAGTACTTC
D gene: TRBD2; V gene: TRBV5-1; J gene: TRBJ2-7; clone size: many; CDR3 protein: CASSGGLAVYEQYF; CDR3 DNA: TGCGCCAGCAGCGGGGGACTAGCGGTCTACGAGCAGTACTTC
D gene: -; V gene: TRBV27; J gene: TRBJ2-1; clone size: few; CDR3 protein: CASSFIGSYNEQFF; CDR3 DNA: TGTGCCAGCAGTTTCATAGGGTCCTACAATGAGCAGTTCTTC
D gene: TRBD2; V gene: TRBV20-1; J gene: TRBJ2-1; clone size: few; CDR3 protein: CSATSTSGRTTSEQFF; CDR3 DNA: TGCAGTGCGACCTCGACTAGCGGAAGAACTACATCTGAGCAGTTCTTC
D gene: TRBD2; V gene: TRBV6-1; J gene: TRBJ2-7; clone size: few; CDR3 protein: CASSDQLAGGSYEQYF; CDR3 DNA: TGTGCCAGCAGTGACCAACTAGCGGGGGGCTCCTACGAGCAGTACTTC
D gene: TRBD2; V gene: TRBV12-3/TRBV12-4; J gene: TRBJ2-1; clone size: many; CDR3 protein: CASSPLAGEYNEQFF; CDR3 DNA: TGTGCCAGCAGTCCTCTAGCGGGAGAATACAATGAGCAGTTCTTC
D gene: TRBD1; V gene: TRBV27; J gene: TRBJ2-7; clone size: -; CDR3 protein: CASSLGDRVYEQYF; CDR3 DNA: TGTGCCAGCAGTTTGGGGGACAGAGTATACGAGCAGTACTTC
D gene: -; V gene: TRBV11-2; J gene: TRBJ1-1; clone size: many; CDR3 protein: CASTQGNTEAFF; CDR3 DNA: TGTGCCAGCACACAGGGGAACACTGAAGCTTTCTTT
D gene: -; V gene: TRBV27; J gene: TRBJ2-7; clone size: few; CDR3 protein: CASTYRRPGATTYEQYF; CDR3 DNA: TGTGCCAGCACCTACCGACGCCCCGGGGCCACGACCTACGAGCAGTACTTC
D gene: TRBD1; V gene: TRBV23-1; J gene: TRBJ1-1; clone size: -; CDR3 protein: CASSQPDRVCAFF; CDR3 DNA: TGCGCCAGCAGTCAACCAGACAGGGTCTGCGCTTTCTTT
D gene: TRBD2; V gene: TRBV27; J gene: TRBJ2-1; clone size: many; CDR3 protein: CASSLSSGGSYNEQFF; CDR3 DNA: TGTGCCAGCAGTTTATCCAGCGGGGGCTCCTACAATGAGCAGTTCTTC
D gene: TRBD1; V gene: TRBV19; J gene: TRBJ2-7; clone size: -; CDR3 protein: CASSLSTGNYEQYF; CDR3 DNA: TGTGCCAGTAGTCTCTCGACAGGGAACTACGAGCAGTACTTC
D gene: -; V gene: TRBV27; J gene: TRBJ2-5; clone size: -; CDR3 protein: CASSPPQGGQETQYF; CDR3 DNA: TGTGCCAGCAGTCCCCCCCAGGGGGGTCAAGAGACCCAGTACTTC
D gene: -; V gene: TRBV7-8; J gene: TRBJ2-5; clone size: -; CDR3 protein: CASSTGRGKETQYF; CDR3 DNA: TGTGCCAGCAGCACGGGACGGGGAAAGGAGACCCAGTACTTC
D gene: -; V gene: TRBV4-1; J gene: TRBJ2-1; clone size: -; CDR3 protein: CASSQELGDEQFF; CDR3 DNA: TGCGCCAGCAGCCAAGAGCTCGGAGATGAGCAGTTCTTC